Listed below are T cell receptor beta chains from one sample, sequenced in a study of blood T cells in healthy people across ages. TCRdb redid the calling of the 5' RACE reads with MiXCR, one entry per CDR3 protein. The data hold hundreds of thousands of distinct CDR3 sequences, with about 28% observed a single time. The sequenced sample consisted of blood. All receptors derive from an elderly woman in good health. Each CDR3 is given with its conserved first and last residue.

v_call	cdr3_length	j_call	cdr3_aa
TRBV12-3/TRBV12-4	12	TRBJ2-1	CASRGTDNEQFF
TRBV5-1	15	TRBJ2-5	CASSLQGRELETQYF
TRBV9	16	TRBJ2-3	CASSVEGGTSTDTQYF
TRBV12-3/TRBV12-4	14	TRBJ2-7	CASSFLDRRGEQYF
TRBV20-1	15	TRBJ1-1	CSARDEWGGNTEAFF
TRBV6-1	15	TRBJ1-4	CASSPQGLSNEKLFF
TRBV7-2	16	TRBJ2-1	CASSTVGGSSYNEQFF
TRBV5-6	17	TRBJ1-2	CASSPGQGRSASYGYTF
TRBV25-1	15	TRBJ2-7	CASRQTGQGFSEQYF
TRBV7-2	14	TRBJ2-3	CASSLARGGDTQYF
TRBV6-2/TRBV6-3	15	TRBJ1-5	CASSLGAGGDQPQHF
TRBV20-1	16	TRBJ1-5	CSARDLQRSWNQPQHF
TRBV5-1	13	TRBJ1-2	CASGQGGSPGYTF
TRBV28	14	TRBJ2-3	CASSLAGVVDTQYF
TRBV7-9	17	TRBJ1-1	CASSRDRGMVSVTEAFF
TRBV20-1	13	TRBJ2-7	CSARTSGAYEQYF
TRBV7-9	18	TRBJ2-6	CASSPGVGVMSGANVLTF
TRBV6-1	12	TRBJ2-7	CASSQALDEQYF
TRBV5-6	15	TRBJ2-7	CASSSGLAGKGEQYF
TRBV5-5	15	TRBJ2-4	CASSPPRAAKNIQYF
TRBV15	14	TRBJ1-1	CATRPRQGASEAFF
TRBV7-3	16	TRBJ1-1	CASSLNPPVPKGEAFF
TRBV20-1	15	TRBJ2-7	CSASRLADFSYEQYF
TRBV20-1	13	TRBJ2-1	CSAPGQGYNEQFF
TRBV12-3/TRBV12-4	17	TRBJ1-6	CASSVYIGPGYNSPRHF
TRBV7-9	18	TRBJ2-6	CASSFPPGVERGSNVLTF
TRBV30	14	TRBJ1-2	CAWRVWGQGYGYTF
TRBV6-1	15	TRBJ2-2	CASSVIQVNTGELFF
TRBV10-3	14	TRBJ2-5	CAIGAATDSETQYF
TRBV7-8	18	TRBJ2-3	CASSLEGWSGGPFGTQYF
TRBV7-3	15	.	CASSDGLAGVYEQYF
TRBV5-6	15	TRBJ1-6	CASRAGTGVNSPLHF
TRBV3-1	15	TRBJ2-1	CASSHERGLYNEQFF
TRBV9	12	TRBJ2-7	CASSPNHYEQYF
TRBV27	16	TRBJ2-4	CASSPYLAESKNIQYF
TRBV15	13	TRBJ2-1	CATSRDSANEQFF
TRBV5-1	15	TRBJ1-4	CASSWADRGGEKLFF
TRBV28	14	TRBJ1-5	CASSLGALNQPQHF
TRBV20-1	15	TRBJ2-1	CSAGLVARSYNEQFF
TRBV27	15	TRBJ1-2	CASSHPPTTNYGYTF
TRBV6-1	14	TRBJ1-4	CASAQGGTNEKLFF
TRBV5-1	16	TRBJ2-2	CASSSDRGRVSGELFF
TRBV30	12	TRBJ2-4	CAWSAGFGIQYF
TRBV6-1	17	TRBJ2-1	CASSRPSGQPRDNEQFF
TRBV20-1	15	TRBJ2-4	CSARDPGREGYIQYF
TRBV6-2/TRBV6-3	14	TRBJ1-4	CASSLGRRYEKLFF
TRBV30	12	TRBJ1-2	CAWSLKVYGYTF
TRBV6-1	13	TRBJ1-2	CASSIDRVYGYTF
TRBV3-1	15	TRBJ2-7	CASSQAGGAYNEQYF
TRBV20-1	15	TRBJ2-7	CSALGQGVQLDEQYF
TRBV9	16	TRBJ1-2	CASSVASQLTFYGYTF
TRBV11-1	15	TRBJ2-7	CASSLGVAGAYEQYF
TRBV6-2/TRBV6-3	14	TRBJ1-2	CAGRRDSIYYGYTF
TRBV6-1	16	TRBJ2-2	CASSEKGQGVTGELFF
TRBV28	13	TRBJ1-4	CASGRLGYEKLFF
TRBV19	12	TRBJ1-2	CASRQGGFGYTF
TRBV9	15	.	CASSFDGTPRETQYF
TRBV30	15	TRBJ1-2	CAWSVPGFRGYGYTF
TRBV25-1	14	TRBJ2-5	CASSVGGAVETQYF